This TCR beta chain was recovered during a study of cytomegalovirus exposure and HLA in healthy donors. To note about this clone: Its antigen is still unknown.

Broader study findings: A few CMV-associated chains were confirmed in vitro to be specific for CMV antigens. With high specificity and sensitivity, the classifier reportedly diagnosed cytomegalovirus status. The authors enumerated over 150 TCR beta chains as linked to cytomegalovirus. A subsequent analysis found that TCR clusters from the first cohort also tended to co-occur in the roughly 120 validation repertoires, with about 95% of cluster scores above 0.

Some clones are missing from TCRdb's copy, which holds only in-frame ones; the method was immunoSEQ multiplex PCR. The profile shows fewer than 200,000 clones, around 96% of them singletons. The clonotype was recovered from a woman aged 18-29 years in good health and CMV-seronegative. Sequencing was performed on PBMCs.

The CDR3 is CASNNRAGNEQFF. The CDR3, as DNA: TGTGCCAGCAACAACAGGGCTGGCAATGAGCAGTTCTTC. This sequence joins TRBV27 and TRBJ2-1; weak D call: TRBD1 (6 bases). This CDR3 spans 13 amino acids. The V end was cut by 7 bases, the J end by 6 bases, with 13 bases between. Germline values: CDR1 MNHEY, CDR2 SMNVEV (reference sequence).